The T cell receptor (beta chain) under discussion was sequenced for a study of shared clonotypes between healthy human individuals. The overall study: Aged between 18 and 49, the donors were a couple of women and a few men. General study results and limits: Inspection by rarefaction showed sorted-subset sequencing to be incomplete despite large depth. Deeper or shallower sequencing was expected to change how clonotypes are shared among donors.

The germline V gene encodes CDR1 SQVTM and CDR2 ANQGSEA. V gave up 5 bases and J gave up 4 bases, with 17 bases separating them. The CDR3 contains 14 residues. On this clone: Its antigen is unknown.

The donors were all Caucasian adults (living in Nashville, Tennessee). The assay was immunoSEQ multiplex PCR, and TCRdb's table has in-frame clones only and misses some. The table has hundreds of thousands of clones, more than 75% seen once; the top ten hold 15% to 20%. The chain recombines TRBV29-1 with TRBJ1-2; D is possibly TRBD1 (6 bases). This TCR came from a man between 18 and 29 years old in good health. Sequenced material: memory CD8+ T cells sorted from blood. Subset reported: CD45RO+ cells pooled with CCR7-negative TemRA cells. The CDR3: CSVSLEDSRYGYTF. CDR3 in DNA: TGCAGCGTTTCCCTAGAGGACAGCCGCTATGGCTACACCTTC.